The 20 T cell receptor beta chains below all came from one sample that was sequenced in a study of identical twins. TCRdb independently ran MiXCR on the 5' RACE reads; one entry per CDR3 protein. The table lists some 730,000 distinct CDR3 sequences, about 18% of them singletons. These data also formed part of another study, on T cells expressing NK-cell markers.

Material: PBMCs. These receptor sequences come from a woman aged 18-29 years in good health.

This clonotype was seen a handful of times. In DNA, the CDR3 is TGTGCCAGCAGCTTCTCCAACTCCAGGGCCGAGCAGTTCTTC. It yields the protein CASSFSNSRAEQFF. The genes are TRBV7-2 and TRBJ2-1; D might be TRBD1 (5 bases). V gave up 3 bases and J gave up 10 bases, with 16 bases separating them. The CDR3 spans 14 residues. CDR1 SGHTA and CDR2 FQGNSA come from the germline V gene.

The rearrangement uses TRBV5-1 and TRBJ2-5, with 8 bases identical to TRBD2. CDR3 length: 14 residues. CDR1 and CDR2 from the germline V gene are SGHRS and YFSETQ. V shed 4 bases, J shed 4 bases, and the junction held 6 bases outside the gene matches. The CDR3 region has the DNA TGCGCCAGCAGCGCTCCGGGGGGGCCAGAGACCCAGTACTTC. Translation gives CASSAPGGPETQYF.

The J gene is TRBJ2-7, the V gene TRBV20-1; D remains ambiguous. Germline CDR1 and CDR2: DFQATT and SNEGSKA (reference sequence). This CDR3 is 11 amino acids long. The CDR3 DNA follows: TGCAGCGCTGAGGTTGCCCACGAGCAGTACTTC. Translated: CSAEVAHEQYF.

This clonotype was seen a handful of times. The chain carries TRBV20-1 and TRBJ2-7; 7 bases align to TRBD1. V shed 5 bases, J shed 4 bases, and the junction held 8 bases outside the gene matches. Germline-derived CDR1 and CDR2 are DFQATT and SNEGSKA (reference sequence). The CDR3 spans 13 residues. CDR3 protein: CSARTGLLYEQYF. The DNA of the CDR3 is TGCAGTGCTCGGACAGGCCTCCTTTACGAGCAGTACTTC.

The CDR3 nucleotides read TGTGCCACCAGTGATCCCAGACGTAGGGATACGCAGTATTTT. Amino acids: CATSDPRRRDTQYF. V usage is TRBV24-1 and J usage is TRBJ2-3; no clear D gene. Germline V CDR1 and CDR2: KGHDR, SFDVKD. Deletions cut 3 bases from V and 6 bases from J, with 12 bases between. The length of the CDR3 is 14 residues.

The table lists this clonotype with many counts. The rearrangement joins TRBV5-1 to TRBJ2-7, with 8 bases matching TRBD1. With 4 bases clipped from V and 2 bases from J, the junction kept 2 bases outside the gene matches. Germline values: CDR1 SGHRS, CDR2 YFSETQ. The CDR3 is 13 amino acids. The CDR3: CASSPDRAYEQYF. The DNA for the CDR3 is TGCGCCAGCAGCCCGGACAGGGCCTACGAGCAGTACTTC.

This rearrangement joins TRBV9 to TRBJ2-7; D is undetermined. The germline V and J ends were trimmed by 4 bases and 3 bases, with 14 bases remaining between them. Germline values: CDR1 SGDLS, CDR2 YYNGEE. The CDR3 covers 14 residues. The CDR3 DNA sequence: TGTGCCAGCAGCCCAGCTGCCTGGGACTACGAGCAGTACTTC. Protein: CASSPAAWDYEQYF.

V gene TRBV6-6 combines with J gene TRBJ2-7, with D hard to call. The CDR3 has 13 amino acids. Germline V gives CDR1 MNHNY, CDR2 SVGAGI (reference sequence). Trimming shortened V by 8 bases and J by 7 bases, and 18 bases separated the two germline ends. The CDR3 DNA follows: TGTGCCAGCCACCAAACGTTCGGGTTGGAGCAGTACTTC. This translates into CASHQTFGLEQYF.

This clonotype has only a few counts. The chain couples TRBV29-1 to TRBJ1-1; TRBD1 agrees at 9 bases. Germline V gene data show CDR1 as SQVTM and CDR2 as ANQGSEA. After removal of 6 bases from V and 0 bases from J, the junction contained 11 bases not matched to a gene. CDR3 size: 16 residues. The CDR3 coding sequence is TGCAGCGTGCCAGACAGGGGGGTATCCTTGAACACTGAAGCTTTCTTT. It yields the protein CSVPDRGVSLNTEAFF.

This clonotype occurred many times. In DNA, the CDR3 is TGCGCCAGCAGCTTGGGTTCAGGGGGCTCCTACAATGAGCAGTTCTTC. It encodes CASSLGSGGSYNEQFF. The chain recombines TRBV5-1 with TRBJ2-1; 7 bases match TRBD1. The V gene end was trimmed by 0 bases and the J gene end by 0 bases; junction bases not matched to a gene: 3. The CDR3 runs 16 residues. CDR1 and CDR2 (germline): SGHRS, YFSETQ.

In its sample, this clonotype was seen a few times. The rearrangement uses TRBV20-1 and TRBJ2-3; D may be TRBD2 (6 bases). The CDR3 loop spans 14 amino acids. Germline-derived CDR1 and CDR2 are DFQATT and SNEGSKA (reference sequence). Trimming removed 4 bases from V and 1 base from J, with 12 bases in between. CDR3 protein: CSAIYGGGTDTQYF. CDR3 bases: TGCAGTGCTATATACGGGGGTGGCACAGATACGCAGTATTTT.

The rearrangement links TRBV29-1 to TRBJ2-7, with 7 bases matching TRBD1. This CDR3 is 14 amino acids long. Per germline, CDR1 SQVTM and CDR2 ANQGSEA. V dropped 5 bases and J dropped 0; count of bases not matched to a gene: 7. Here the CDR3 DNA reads TGCAGCGTTAGGCGACAGGGCAACTCCTACGAGCAGTACTTC. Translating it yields CSVRRQGNSYEQYF.

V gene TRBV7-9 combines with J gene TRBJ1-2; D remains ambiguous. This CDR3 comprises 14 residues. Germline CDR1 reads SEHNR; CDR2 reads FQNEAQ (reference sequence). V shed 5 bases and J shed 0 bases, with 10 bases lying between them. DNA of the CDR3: TGTGCCAGCAGCCCGACGTTAGCTAACTATGGCTACACCTTC. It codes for CASSPTLANYGYTF.

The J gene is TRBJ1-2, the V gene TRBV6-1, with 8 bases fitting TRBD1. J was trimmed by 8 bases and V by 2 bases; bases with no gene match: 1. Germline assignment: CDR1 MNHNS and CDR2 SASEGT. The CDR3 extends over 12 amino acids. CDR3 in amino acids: CASSERQGGYTF. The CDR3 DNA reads TGTGCCAGCAGTGAACGACAGGGGGGCTACACCTTC.

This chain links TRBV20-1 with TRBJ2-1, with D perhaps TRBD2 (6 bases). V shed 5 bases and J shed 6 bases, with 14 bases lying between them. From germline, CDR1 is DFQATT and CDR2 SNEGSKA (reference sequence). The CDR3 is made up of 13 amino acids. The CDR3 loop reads CSAPGDVCNEQFF. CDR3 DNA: TGCAGTGCTCCGGGGGACGTCTGCAATGAGCAGTTCTTC.

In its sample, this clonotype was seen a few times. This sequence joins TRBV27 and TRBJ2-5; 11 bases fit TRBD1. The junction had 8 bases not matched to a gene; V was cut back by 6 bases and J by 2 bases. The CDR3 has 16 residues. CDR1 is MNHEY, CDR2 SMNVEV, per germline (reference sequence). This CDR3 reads CASSLIGDRGQETQYF. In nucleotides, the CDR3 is TGTGCCAGCAGCCTTATCGGGGACAGGGGGCAAGAGACCCAGTACTTC.

The CDR3 bases are TGCAGTGCTAGAGATGTGTCGGGGATTGTTGGTGGCTACACCTTC. It encodes CSARDVSGIVGGYTF. V usage is TRBV20-1 and J usage is TRBJ1-2; D is ambiguous. V gave up 0 bases and J gave up 7 bases, with 18 bases separating them. The CDR3 has 15 residues. Germline CDR1 is DFQATT and CDR2 is SNEGSKA (reference sequence).

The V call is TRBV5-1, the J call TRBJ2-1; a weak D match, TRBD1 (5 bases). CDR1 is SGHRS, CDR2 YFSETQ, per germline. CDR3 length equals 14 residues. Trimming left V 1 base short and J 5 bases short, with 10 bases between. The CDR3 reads CASSLTRQNNEQFF. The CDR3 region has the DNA TGCGCCAGCAGCTTGACTCGACAGAACAATGAGCAGTTCTTC.

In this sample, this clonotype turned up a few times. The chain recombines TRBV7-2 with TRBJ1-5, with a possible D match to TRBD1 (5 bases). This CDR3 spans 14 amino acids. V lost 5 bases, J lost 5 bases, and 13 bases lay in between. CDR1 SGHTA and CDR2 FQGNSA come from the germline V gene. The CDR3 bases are TGTGCCAGCAGCAGGGACGGGTTTTATCAGCCCCAGCATTTT. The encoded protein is CASSRDGFYQPQHF.

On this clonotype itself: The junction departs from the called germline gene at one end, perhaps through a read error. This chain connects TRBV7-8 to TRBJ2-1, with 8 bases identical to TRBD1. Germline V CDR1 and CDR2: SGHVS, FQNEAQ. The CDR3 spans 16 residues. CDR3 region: CASSLGAGGAVYEQFF. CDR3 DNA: TGTGCCAGCAGTTTAGGTGCAGGGGGCGCGGTCTATGAGCAGTTCTTC.